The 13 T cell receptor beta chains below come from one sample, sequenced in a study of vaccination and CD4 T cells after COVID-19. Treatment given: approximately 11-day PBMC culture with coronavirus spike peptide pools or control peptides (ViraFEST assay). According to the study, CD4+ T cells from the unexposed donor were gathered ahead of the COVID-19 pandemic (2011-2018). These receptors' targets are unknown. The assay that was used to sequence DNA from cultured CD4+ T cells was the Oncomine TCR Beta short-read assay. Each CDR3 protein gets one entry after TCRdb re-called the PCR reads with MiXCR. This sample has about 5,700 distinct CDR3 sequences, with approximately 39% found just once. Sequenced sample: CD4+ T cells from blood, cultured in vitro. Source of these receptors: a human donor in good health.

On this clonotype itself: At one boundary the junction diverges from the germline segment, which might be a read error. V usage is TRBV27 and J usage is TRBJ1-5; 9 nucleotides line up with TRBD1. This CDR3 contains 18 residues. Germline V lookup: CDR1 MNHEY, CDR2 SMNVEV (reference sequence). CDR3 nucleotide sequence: TGTACCAGCAGGCAGACAGGGGGTTATACATTAGCAAATCAGCCCCAGCATTTT. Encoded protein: CTSRQTGGYTLANQPQHF.

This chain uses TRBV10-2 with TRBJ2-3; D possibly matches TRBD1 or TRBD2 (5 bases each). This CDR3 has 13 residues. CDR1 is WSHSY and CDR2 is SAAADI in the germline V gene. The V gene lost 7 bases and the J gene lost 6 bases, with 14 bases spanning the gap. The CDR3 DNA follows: TGCGCCAGCATGGTGGGGGTACGGGATACGCAGTATTTT. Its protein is CASMVGVRDTQYF.

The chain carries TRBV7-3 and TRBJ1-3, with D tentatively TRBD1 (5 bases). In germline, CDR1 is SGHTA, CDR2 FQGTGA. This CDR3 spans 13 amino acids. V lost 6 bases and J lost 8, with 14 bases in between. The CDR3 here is CASSTTGGDTIYF. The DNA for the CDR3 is TGTGCCAGCAGTACGACCGGGGGAGACACCATATATTTT.

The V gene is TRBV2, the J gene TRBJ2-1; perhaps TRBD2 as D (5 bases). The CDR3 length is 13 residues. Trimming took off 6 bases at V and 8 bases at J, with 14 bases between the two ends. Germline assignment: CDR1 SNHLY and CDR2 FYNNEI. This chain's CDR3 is CASRLGLSYEQFF. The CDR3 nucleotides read TGTGCCAGCAGACTAGGCCTAAGCTATGAGCAGTTCTTC.

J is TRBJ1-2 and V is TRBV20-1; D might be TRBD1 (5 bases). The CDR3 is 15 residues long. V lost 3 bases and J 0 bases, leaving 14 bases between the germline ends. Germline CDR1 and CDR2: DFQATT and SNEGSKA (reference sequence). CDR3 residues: CSASYRQSSNYGYTF. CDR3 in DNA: TGCAGTGCTAGTTACAGGCAGAGCTCTAACTATGGCTACACCTTC.

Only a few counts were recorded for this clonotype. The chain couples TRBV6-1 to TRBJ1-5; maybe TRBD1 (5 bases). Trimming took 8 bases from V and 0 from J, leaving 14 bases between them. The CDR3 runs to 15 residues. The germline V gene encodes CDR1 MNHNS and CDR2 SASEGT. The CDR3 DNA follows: TGTGCCAGCTCTCGGGACGGATATAGCAATCAGCCCCAGCATTTT. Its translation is CASSRDGYSNQPQHF.

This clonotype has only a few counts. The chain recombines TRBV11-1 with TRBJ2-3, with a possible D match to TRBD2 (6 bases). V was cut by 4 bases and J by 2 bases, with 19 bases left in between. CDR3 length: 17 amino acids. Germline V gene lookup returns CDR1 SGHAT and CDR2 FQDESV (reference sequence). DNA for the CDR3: TGTGCCAGCAGCTCCTCTGGGGGGACTTACCTCACAGATACGCAGTATTTT. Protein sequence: CASSSSGGTYLTDTQYF.

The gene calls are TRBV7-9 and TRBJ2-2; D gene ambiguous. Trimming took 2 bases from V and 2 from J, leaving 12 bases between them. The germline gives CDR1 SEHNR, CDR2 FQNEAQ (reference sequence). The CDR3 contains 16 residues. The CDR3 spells CASSLSASVNTGELFF. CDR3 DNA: TGTGCCAGCAGCTTAAGCGCCAGCGTAAACACCGGGGAGCTGTTTTTT.

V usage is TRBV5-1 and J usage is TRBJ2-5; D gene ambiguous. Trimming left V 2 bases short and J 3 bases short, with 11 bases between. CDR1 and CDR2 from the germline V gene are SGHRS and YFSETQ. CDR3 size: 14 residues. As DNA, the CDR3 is TGCGCCAGCAGCTTCCGGCCCTCCGAAGAGACCCAGTACTTC. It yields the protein CASSFRPSEETQYF.

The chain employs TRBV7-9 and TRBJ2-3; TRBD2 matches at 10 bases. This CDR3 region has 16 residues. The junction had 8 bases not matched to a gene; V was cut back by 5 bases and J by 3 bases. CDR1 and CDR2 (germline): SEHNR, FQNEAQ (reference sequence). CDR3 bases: TGTGCCAGCAGCCCAGTGGGGGGACTAGCGACAGATACGCAGTATTTT. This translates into CASSPVGGLATDTQYF.

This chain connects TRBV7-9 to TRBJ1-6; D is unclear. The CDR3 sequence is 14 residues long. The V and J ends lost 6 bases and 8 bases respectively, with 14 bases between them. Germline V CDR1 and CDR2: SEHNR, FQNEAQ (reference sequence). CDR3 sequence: CASSLVGRHSPLHF. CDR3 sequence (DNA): TGTGCCAGCAGTCTGGTAGGGCGACATTCACCCCTCCACTTT.

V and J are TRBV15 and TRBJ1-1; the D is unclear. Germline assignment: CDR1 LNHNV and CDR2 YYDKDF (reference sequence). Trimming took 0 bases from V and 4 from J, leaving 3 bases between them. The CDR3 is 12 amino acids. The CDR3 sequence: CATSREVTEAFF. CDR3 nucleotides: TGTGCCACCAGCAGAGAGGTCACTGAAGCTTTCTTT.

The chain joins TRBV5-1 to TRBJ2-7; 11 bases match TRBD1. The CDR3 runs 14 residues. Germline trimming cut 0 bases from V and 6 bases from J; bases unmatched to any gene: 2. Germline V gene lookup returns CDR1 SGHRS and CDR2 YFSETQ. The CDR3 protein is CASSLGDRGFEQYF. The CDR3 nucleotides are TGCGCCAGCAGCTTGGGGGACAGGGGGTTCGAGCAGTACTTC.